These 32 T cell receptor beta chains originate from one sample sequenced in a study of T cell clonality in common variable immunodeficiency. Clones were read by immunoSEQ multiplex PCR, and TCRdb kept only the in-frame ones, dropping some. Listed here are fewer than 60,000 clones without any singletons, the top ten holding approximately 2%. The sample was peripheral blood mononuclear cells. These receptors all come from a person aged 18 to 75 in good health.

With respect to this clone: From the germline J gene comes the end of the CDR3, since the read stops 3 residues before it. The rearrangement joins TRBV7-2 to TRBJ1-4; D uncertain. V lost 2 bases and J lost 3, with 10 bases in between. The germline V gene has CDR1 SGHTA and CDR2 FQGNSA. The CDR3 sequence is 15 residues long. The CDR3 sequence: CASSLNPVANEKLFF. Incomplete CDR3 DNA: TGTGCCAGCAGCTTAAATCCGGTAGCTAATGAAAAA.

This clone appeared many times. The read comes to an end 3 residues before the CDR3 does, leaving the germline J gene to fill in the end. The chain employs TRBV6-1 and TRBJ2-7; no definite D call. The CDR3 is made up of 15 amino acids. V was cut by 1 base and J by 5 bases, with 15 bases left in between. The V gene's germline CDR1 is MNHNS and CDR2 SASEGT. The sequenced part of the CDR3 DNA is TGTGCCAGCAGTGAAGAGGCTAGGATCTGGCACGAG. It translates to CASSEEARIWHE. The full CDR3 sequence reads CASSEEARIWHEQYF.

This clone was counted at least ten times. This CDR3 reads CAIGTSGGHTGELFF. The CDR3 DNA, read in part, is TGTGCCATCGGGACCTCAGGGGGCCATACCGGGGAG. The J gene is TRBJ2-2, the V gene TRBV10-3; TRBD1 agrees at 8 bases. Read coverage stops 3 residues before the CDR3 terminus; the germline J gene supplies the remainder. Germline CDR1 is ENHRY and CDR2 is SYGVKD. J was trimmed by 5 bases and V by 8 bases; bases with no gene match: 10. This CDR3 is 15 amino acids long.

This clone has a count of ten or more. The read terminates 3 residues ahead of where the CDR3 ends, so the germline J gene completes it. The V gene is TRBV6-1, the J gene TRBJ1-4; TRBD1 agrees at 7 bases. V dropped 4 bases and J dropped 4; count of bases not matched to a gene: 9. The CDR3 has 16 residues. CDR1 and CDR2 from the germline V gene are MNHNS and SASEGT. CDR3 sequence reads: CASSAPGTAINEKLFF. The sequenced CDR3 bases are TGTGCCAGCAGTGCCCCCGGGACAGCCATTAATGAAAAA.

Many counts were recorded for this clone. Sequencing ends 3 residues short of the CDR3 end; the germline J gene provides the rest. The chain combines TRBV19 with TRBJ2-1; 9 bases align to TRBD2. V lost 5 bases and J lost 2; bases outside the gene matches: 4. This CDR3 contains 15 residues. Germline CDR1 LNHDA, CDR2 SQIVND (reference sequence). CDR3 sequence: CASSRIAGAYNEQFF. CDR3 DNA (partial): TGTGCCAGTAGTCGGATAGCGGGGGCCTACAATGAG.

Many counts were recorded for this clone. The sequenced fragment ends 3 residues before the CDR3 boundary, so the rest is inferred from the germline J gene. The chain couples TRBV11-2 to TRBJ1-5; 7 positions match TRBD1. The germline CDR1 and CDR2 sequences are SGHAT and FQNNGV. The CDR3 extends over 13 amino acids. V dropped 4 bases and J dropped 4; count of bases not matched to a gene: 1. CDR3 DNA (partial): TGTGCCAGCAGCTGGGACAGAAATCAGCCC. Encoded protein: CASSWDRNQP. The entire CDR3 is CASSWDRNQPQHF.

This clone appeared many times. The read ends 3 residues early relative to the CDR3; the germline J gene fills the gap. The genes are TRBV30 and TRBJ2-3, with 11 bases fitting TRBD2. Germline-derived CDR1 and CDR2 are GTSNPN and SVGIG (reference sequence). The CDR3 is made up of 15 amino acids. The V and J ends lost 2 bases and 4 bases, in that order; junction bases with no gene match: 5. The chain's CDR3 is CAWSTGTSGADTQYF. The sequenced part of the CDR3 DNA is TGTGCCTGGAGTACCGGGACTAGCGGAGCAGATACG.

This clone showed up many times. CDR3 in amino acids: CASGTGTDNSPLHF. CDR3 DNA, as far as it was read: TGTGCCAGTGGAACCGGGACAGATAATTCACCC. This sequence joins TRBV19 and TRBJ1-6; 7 bases match TRBD1. The CDR3 end is not reached by the read, which stops 3 residues before it; the germline J gene fills it in. The CDR3 runs 14 residues. The germline V gene encodes CDR1 LNHDA and CDR2 SQIVND (reference sequence). V gave up 8 bases and J gave up 5 bases; unmatched junction bases: 6. Filled out from reference TRBV19 and TRBJ1-6, the complete variable domain reads DGGITQSPKYLFRKEGQNVTLSCEQNLNHDAMYWYRQDPGQGLRLIYYSQIVNDFQKGDIAEGYSVSREKKESFPLTVTSAQKNPTAFYLCASGTGTDNSPLHFGNGTRLTVT.

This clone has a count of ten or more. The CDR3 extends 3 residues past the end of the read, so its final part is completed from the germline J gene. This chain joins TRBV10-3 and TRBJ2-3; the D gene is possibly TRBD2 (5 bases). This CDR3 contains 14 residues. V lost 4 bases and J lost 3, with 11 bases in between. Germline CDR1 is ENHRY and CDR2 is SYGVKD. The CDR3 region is CAISGGYNTDTQYF. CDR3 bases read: TGTGCCATCAGTGGCGGGTATAATACAGATACG.

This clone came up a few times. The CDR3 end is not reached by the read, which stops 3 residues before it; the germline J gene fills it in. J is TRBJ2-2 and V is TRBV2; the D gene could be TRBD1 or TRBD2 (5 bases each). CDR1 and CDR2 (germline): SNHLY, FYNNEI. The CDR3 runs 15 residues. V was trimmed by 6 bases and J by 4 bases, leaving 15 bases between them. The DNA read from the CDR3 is TGTGCCAGCAGGAGGGGTAGTTCGACCACCGGGGAG. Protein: CASRRGSSTTGE. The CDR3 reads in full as CASRRGSSTTGELFF.

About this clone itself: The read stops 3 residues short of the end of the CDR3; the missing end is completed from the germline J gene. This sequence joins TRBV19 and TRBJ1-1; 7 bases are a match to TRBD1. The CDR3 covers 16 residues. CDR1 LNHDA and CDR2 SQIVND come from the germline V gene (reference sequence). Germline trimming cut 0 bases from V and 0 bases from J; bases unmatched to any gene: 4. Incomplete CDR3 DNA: TGTGCCAGTAGTATAGACCTGACAGGGTTGAACACTGAA. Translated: CASSIDLTGLNTE. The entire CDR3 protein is CASSIDLTGLNTEAFF.

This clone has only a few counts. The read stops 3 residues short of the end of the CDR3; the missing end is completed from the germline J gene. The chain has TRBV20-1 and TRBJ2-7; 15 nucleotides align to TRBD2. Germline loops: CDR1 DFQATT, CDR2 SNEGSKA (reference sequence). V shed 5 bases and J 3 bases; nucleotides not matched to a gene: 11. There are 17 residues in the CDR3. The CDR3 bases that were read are TGCAGTGCTCAGACAGGGCGGACTAGCGGGGGGGTCTACGAG. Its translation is CSAQTGRTSGGVYE. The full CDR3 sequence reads CSAQTGRTSGGVYEQYF.

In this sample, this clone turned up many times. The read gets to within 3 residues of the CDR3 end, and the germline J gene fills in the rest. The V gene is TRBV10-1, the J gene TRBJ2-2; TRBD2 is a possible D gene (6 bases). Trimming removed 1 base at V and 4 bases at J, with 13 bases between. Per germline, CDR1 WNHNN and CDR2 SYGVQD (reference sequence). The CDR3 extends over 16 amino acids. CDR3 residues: CASSEWSEGPTGELFF. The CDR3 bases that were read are TGCGCCAGCAGTGAGTGGTCGGAGGGCCCCACCGGGGAG.

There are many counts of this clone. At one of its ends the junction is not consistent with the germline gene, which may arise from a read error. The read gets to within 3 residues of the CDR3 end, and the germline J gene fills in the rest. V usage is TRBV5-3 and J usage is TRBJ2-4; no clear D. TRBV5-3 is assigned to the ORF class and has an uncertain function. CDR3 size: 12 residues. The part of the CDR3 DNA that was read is TGTGCCAGAAGCTTGGCCAGAAACATT. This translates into CARSLARNI. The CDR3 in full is CARSLARNIQYF.

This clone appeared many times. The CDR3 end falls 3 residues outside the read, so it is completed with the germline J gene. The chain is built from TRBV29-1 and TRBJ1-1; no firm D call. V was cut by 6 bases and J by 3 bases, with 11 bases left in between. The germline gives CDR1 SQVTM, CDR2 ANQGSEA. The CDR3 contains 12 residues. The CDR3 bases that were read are TGCAGCGTGTTCTCTACGGACACTGAA. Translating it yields CSVFSTDTE. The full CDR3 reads CSVFSTDTEAFF.

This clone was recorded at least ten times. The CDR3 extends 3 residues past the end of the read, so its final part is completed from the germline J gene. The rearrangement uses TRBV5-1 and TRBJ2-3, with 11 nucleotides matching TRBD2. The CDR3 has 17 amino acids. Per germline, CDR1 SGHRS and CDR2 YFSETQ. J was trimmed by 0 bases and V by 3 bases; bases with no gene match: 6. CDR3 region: CASSWGTSGGSTDTQYF. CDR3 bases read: TGCGCCAGCAGCTGGGGCACTAGCGGGGGAAGCACAGATACG.

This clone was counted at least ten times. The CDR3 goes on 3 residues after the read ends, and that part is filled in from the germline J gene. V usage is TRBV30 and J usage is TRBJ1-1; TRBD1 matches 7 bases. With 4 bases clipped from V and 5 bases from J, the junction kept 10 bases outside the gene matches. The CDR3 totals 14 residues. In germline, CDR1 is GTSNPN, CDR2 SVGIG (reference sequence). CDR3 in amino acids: CAWTRGGLGTEAFF. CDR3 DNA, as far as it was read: TGTGCCTGGACTCGAGGGGGCCTGGGGACTGAA.

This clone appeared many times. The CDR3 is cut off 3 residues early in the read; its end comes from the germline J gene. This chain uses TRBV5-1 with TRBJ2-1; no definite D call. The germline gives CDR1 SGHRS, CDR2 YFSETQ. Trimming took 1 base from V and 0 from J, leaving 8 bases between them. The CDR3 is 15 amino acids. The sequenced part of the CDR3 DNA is TGCGCCAGCAGCTTGAGGCTGAGCTCCTACAATGAG. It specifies CASSLRLSSYNE. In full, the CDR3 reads CASSLRLSSYNEQFF.

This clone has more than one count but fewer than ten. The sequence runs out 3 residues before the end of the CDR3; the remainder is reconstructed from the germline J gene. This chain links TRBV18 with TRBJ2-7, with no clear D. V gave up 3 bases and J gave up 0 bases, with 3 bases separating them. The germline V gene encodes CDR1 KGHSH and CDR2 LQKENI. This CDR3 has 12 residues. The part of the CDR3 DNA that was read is TGTGCCAGCTCACCTTACTCCTACGAG. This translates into CASSPYSYE. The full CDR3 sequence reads CASSPYSYEQYF.

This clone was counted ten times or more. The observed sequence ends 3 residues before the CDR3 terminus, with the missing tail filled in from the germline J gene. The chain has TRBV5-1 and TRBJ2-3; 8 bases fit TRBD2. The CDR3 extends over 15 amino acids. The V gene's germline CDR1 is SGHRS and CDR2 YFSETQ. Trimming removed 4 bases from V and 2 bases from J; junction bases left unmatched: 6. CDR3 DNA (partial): TGCGCCAGCAGCCTCGGGACTAGTGTCACAGATACG. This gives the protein CASSLGTSVTDT. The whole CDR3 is CASSLGTSVTDTQYF.

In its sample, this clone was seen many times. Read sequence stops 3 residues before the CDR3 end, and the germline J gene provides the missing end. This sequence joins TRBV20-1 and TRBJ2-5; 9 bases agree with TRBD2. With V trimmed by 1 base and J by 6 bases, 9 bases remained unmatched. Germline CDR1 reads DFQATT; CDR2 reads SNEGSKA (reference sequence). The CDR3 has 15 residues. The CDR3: CSARVWREGLQTQYF. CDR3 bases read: TGCAGTGCTAGAGTATGGCGGGAGGGCCTTCAGACC.

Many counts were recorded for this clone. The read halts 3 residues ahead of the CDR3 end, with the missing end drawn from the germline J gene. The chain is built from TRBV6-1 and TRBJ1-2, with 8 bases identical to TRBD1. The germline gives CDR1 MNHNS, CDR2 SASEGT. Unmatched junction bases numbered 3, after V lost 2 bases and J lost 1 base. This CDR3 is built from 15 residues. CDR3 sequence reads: CASSERQGHNYGYTF. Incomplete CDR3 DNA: TGTGCCAGCAGTGAACGACAGGGGCATAACTATGGC.

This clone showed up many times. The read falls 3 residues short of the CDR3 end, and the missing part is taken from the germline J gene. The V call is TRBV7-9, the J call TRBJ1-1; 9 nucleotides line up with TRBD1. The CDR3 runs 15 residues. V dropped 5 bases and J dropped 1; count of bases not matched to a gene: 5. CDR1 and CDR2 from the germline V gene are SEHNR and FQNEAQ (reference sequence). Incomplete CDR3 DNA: TGTGCCAGCAGCCCACGACAGGGGGAGAACACTGAA. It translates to CASSPRQGENTE. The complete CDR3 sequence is CASSPRQGENTEAFF.

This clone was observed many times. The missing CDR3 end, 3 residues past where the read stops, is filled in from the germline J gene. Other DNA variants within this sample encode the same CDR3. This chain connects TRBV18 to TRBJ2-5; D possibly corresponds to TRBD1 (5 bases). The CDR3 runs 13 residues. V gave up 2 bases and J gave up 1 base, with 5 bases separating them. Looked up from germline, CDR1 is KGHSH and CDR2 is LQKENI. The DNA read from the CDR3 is TGTGCCAGCTCACCAACAGGCCAAGAGACC. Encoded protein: CASSPTGQET. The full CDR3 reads CASSPTGQETQYF. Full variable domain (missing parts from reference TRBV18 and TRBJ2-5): NAGVMQNPRHLVRRRGQEARLRCSPMKGHSHVYWYRQLPEEGLKFMVYLQKENIIDESGMPKERFSAEFPKEGPSILRIQQVVRGDSAAYFCASSPTGQETQYFGPGTRLLVL.

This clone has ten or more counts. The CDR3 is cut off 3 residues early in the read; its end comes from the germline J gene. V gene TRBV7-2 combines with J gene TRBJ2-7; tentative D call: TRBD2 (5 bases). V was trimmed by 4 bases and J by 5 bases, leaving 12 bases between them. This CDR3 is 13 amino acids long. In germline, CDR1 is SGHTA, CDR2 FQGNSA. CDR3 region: CASSSETRDEQYF. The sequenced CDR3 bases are TGTGCCAGCAGCTCCGAAACTAGGGACGAG.

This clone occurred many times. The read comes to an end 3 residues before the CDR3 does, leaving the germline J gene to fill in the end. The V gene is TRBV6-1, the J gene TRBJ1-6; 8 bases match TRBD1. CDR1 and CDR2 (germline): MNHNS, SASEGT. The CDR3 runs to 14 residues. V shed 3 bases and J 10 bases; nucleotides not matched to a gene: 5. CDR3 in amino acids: CASSDGQGDSPLHF. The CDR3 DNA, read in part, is TGTGCCAGCAGTGATGGACAGGGCGACTCACCC.

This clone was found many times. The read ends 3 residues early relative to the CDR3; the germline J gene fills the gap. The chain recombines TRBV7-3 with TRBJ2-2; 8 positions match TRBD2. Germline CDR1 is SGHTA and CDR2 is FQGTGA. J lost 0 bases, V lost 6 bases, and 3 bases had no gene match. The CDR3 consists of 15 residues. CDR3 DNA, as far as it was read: TGTGCCAGCAGACCGGGACTAGCGAACACCGGGGAG. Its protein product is CASRPGLANTGE. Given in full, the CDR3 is CASRPGLANTGELFF.

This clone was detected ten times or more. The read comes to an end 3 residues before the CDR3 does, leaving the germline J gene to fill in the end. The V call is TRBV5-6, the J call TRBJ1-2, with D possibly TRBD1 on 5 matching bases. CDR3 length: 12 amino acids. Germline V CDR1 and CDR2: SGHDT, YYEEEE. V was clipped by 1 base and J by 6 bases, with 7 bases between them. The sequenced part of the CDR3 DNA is TGTGCCAGCAGCTTGCAGGGCGATGGC. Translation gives CASSLQGDG. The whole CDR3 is CASSLQGDGYTF. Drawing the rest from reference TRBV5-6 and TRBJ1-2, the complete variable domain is DAGVTQSPTHLIKTRGQQVTLRCSPKSGHDTVSWYQQALGQGPQFIFQYYEEEERQRGNFPDRFSGHQFPNYSSELNVNALLLGDSALYLCASSLQGDGYTFGSGTRLTVV.

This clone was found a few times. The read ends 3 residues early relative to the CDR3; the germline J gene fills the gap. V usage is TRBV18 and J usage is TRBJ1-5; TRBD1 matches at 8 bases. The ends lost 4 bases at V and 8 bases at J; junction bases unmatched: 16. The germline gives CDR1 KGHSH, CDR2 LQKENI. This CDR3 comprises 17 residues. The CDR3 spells CASSHRLPGQEGKPQHF. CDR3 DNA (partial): TGTGCCAGCTCACACAGACTGCCGGGACAGGAAGGGAAGCCC.

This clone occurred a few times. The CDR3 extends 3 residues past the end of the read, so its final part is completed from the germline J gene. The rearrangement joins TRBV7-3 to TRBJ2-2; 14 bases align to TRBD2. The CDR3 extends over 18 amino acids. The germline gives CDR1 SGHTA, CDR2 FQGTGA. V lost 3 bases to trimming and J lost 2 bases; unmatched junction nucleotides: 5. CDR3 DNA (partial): TGTGCCAGCAGCTTCCCGGGACTAGCGGGGGATAACACCGGGGAG. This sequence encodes CASSFPGLAGDNTGE. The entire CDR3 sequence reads CASSFPGLAGDNTGELFF. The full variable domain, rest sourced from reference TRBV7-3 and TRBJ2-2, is GAGVSQTPSNKVTEKGKYVELRCDPISGHTALYWYRQSLGQGPEFLIYFQGTGAADDSGLPNDRFFAVRPEGSVSTLKIQRTERGDSAVYLCASSFPGLAGDNTGELFFGEGSRLTVL.

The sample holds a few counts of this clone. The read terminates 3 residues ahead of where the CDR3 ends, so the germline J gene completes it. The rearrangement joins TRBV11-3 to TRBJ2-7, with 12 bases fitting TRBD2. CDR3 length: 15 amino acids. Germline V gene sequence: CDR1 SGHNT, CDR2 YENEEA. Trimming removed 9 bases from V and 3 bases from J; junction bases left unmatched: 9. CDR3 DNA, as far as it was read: TGTGCCAGGGATCGGACTAGCGGGGAATTCTACGAG. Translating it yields CARDRTSGEFYE. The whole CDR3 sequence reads CARDRTSGEFYEQYF.

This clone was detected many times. This chain's CDR3 is CASSSTGGSGGANVLTF. CDR3 DNA, as far as it was read: TGCGCCAGCAGCTCAACAGGGGGCAGTGGTGGGGCCAACGTC. This chain uses TRBV5-1 with TRBJ2-6; TRBD1 matches at 9 bases. The CDR3 goes on 3 residues after the read ends, and that part is filled in from the germline J gene. V lost 3 bases and J lost 3; bases outside the gene matches: 7. This CDR3 spans 17 amino acids. Germline V gene data show CDR1 as SGHRS and CDR2 as YFSETQ.